These 16 T cell receptor beta chains were sequenced from one sample in a study of cytomegalovirus exposure and HLA in healthy donors. It was with 60 Vbeta and 13 Jbeta primers that the PCR ran. Produced via immunoSEQ multiplex PCR; TCRdb's table is partial and in-frame only. Of some 98,000 clones in the sample, roughly 86% are singletons; the top ten hold over 9%. The sequenced sample consisted of PBMCs. The receptors stem from a human donor in good health.

The CDR3 spells CASSPPGRGLNTEAFF. In DNA form, the CDR3 reads TGTGCCAGCAGCCCCCCCGGGAGGGGGTTGAACACTGAAGCTTTCTTT. V is TRBV7-9 and J is TRBJ1-1; TRBD1 is a possible D gene (6 bases). The ends were cut back, 5 bases at V and 0 bases at J, with 16 bases in the middle. The CDR3 is 16 residues long. Per germline, CDR1 SEHNR and CDR2 FQNEAQ (reference sequence).

The chain has TRBV30 and TRBJ1-2; the D gene is possibly TRBD1 (5 bases). CDR1 GTSNPN and CDR2 SVGIG come from the germline V gene (reference sequence). The CDR3 runs to 16 residues. V lost 0 bases and J lost 5, with 19 bases in between. The CDR3 bases are TGTGCCTGGAGTGTGGGCCAGGGAATGGGAGGGTATGGCTACACCTTC. Its protein product is CAWSVGQGMGGYGYTF.

The rearrangement links TRBV2 to TRBJ2-3, with D maybe TRBD1 (6 bases). The CDR3 covers 15 residues. V shed 7 bases and J shed 2 bases, with 16 bases lying between them. CDR1 and CDR2 (germline): SNHLY, FYNNEI. The CDR3 loop is CASTSAGATTDTQYF. The DNA of the CDR3 is TGTGCCAGCACCTCCGCAGGGGCCACCACAGATACGCAGTATTTT.

This clone has only a few counts. The rearrangement joins TRBV18 to TRBJ2-7; 8 bases align to TRBD1. Per the germline V gene, CDR1 is KGHSH and CDR2 is LQKENI. The V and J ends lost 5 bases and 3 bases, in that order; junction bases with no gene match: 3. The CDR3 is 13 amino acids. The CDR3 DNA reads TGTGCCAGCTCAGGCGGACAGGGCTACGAGCAGTACTTC. Translation gives CASSGGQGYEQYF.

This clone was counted once. The J gene is TRBJ2-7, the V gene TRBV19; 10 bases line up with TRBD2. The V segment lost 6 bases and the J segment 2 bases; nucleotides outside the gene matches: 7. Germline V gives CDR1 LNHDA, CDR2 SQIVND (reference sequence). The CDR3 extends over 15 amino acids. Here the CDR3 DNA reads TGTGCCAGTAGCCTAGCGGGAGCGTTTCCCTACGAGCAGTACTTC. This gives the protein CASSLAGAFPYEQYF.

The V call is TRBV19, the J call TRBJ1-4; 8 bases match TRBD1. Germline V gene lookup returns CDR1 LNHDA and CDR2 SQIVND (reference sequence). V lost 5 bases and J lost 8; bases outside the gene matches: 10. The CDR3 contains 15 residues. Here the CDR3 reads CASSSARGLGEKLFF. The CDR3 DNA sequence: TGTGCCAGTAGTTCAGCCAGGGGGCTGGGGGAAAAACTGTTTTTT. The complete variable domain, with remaining parts taken from reference TRBV19 and TRBJ1-4, reads DGGITQSPKYLFRKEGQNVTLSCEQNLNHDAMYWYRQDPGQGLRLIYYSQIVNDFQKGDIAEGYSVSREKKESFPLTVTSAQKNPTAFYLCASSSARGLGEKLFFGSGTQLSVL.

This chain uses TRBV18 with TRBJ1-1; TRBD1 matches 10 bases. From germline, CDR1 is KGHSH and CDR2 LQKENI. This CDR3 contains 15 residues. J lost 5 bases, V lost 5 bases, and 8 bases had no gene match. CDR3 sequence: CASSDRGQGRTEAFF. DNA for the CDR3: TGTGCCAGCTCAGACCGGGGACAGGGGAGAACTGAAGCTTTCTTT.

This clone was counted once. The chain is built from TRBV5-1 and TRBJ2-7; D gene uncertain. CDR1 is SGHRS and CDR2 is YFSETQ in the germline V gene. V lost 0 bases and J lost 4, with 8 bases in between. This CDR3 region has 13 residues. This CDR3 reads CASSLAPLYEQYF. The CDR3 DNA reads TGCGCCAGCAGCTTGGCCCCCCTTTACGAGCAGTACTTC.

This chain links TRBV9 with TRBJ2-1; perhaps TRBD1 as D (6 bases). The germline V gene has CDR1 SGDLS and CDR2 YYNGEE. V was cut by 3 bases and J by 5 bases, with 18 bases left in between. The CDR3 consists of 16 residues. CDR3 residues: CASSGIQGPVNNEQFF. CDR3 nucleotides: TGTGCCAGCAGCGGGATACAGGGTCCCGTTAACAATGAGCAGTTCTTC.

The V call is TRBV15, the J call TRBJ2-1; 13 nucleotides match TRBD2. Trimming cost V 5 bases and J 5 bases; bases outside gene matches: 3. This CDR3 has 15 amino acids. Germline CDR1 and CDR2: LNHNV and YYDKDF (reference sequence). The CDR3 DNA follows: TGTGCCACCAGCGGCGGACTAGCGGGAGACAATGAGCAGTTCTTC. This translates into CATSGGLAGDNEQFF.

The J gene is TRBJ1-4, the V gene TRBV4-3, with D unresolved. This CDR3 is built from 15 residues. Germline-derived CDR1 and CDR2 are LGHNA and YSLEER. Trimming pared 1 base from V and 8 bases from J, leaving 14 bases between. The DNA for the CDR3 is TGCGCCAGCAGCCAAGGAACTACGGCGTTGGAAAAACTGTTTTTT. This encodes CASSQGTTALEKLFF.

The chain links TRBV28 to TRBJ2-5, with D perhaps matching TRBD2 (7 bases). Deletions cut 7 bases from V and 1 base from J, with 16 bases between. Germline V gives CDR1 MDHEN, CDR2 SYDVKM. The CDR3 totals 15 residues. CDR3 sequence (DNA): TGTGCCAGCACCAACGCCCGGGGGGCCCAAGAGACCCAGTACTTC. It specifies CASTNARGAQETQYF.

This sequence joins TRBV11-2 and TRBJ1-2; D is ambiguous. Trimming took 2 bases from V and 0 from J, leaving 10 bases between them. This CDR3 comprises 15 residues. Germline CDR1 and CDR2: SGHAT and FQNNGV. In nucleotides, the CDR3 is TGTGCCAGCAGCTTAACGCAGGTTACTAACTATGGCTACACCTTC. This sequence encodes CASSLTQVTNYGYTF.

The genes are TRBV7-2 and TRBJ2-3; 7 bases line up with TRBD2. This CDR3 is built from 16 residues. Germline assignment: CDR1 SGHTA and CDR2 FQGNSA. The trim removed 2 bases at V and 2 bases at J, leaving 7 bases unmatched. The CDR3 bases are TGTGCCAGCAGCTTACAACCCGGGGGGAACACAGATACGCAGTATTTT. Protein sequence: CASSLQPGGNTDTQYF.

The rearrangement uses TRBV5-4 and TRBJ2-7; weak D call: TRBD1 (5 bases). V shed 6 bases and J shed 1 base, with 17 bases lying between them. This CDR3 spans 15 amino acids. From germline, CDR1 is SGHNT and CDR2 YYREEE (reference sequence). This CDR3 is CASTTTGAGSYEQYF. The CDR3 DNA reads as TGTGCCAGCACCACCACAGGAGCAGGGTCCTACGAGCAGTACTTC.

As DNA, the CDR3 is TGTGCCAGCAGCGGGACAGGGATCAGAGATACGCAGTATTTT. Translation gives CASSGTGIRDTQYF. The chain is built from TRBV6-1 and TRBJ2-3; 9 bases map to TRBD1. V gave up 6 bases and J gave up 5 bases; unmatched junction bases: 6. The CDR3 is 14 amino acids. Germline CDR1 reads MNHNS; CDR2 reads SASEGT.